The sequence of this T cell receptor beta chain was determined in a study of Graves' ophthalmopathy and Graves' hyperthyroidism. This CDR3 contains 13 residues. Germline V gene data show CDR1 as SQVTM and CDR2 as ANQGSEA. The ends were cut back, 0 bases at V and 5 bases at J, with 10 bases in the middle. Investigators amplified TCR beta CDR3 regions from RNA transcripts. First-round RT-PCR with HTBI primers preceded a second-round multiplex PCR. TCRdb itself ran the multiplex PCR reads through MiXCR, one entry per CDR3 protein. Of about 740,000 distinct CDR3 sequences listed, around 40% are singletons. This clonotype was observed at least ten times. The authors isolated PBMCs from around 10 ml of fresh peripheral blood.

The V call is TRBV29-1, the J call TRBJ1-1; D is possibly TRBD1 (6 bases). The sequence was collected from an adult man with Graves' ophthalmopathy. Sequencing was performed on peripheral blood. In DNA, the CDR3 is TGCAGCGTTGAAGAACCAGGGGAAACTGAAGCTTTCTTT. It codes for CSVEEPGETEAFF.